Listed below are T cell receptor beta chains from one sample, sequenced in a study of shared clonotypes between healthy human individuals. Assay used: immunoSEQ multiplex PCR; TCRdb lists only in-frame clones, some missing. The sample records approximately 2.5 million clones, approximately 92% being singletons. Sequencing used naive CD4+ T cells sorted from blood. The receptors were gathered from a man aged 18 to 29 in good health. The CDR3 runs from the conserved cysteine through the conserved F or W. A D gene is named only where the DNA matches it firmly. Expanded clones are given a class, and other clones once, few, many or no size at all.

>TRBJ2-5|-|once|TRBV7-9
TGTGCCAGCACCCCAGGGAGATTGCAAGAGACCCAGTACTTC
CASTPGRLQETQYF
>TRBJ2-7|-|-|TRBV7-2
TGTGCCAGCAGCCAGAACGGAAGAAAGTACGAGCAGTACTTC
CASSQNGRKYEQYF
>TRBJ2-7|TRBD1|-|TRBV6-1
TGTGCCACATACCCCCTGGACAGGGACTCCTACGAGCAGTACTTC
CATYPLDRDSYEQYF
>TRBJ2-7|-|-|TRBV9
TGTGCCAGCAGCGTAGAGGCAGGGACGGGAGTGGAGCAGTACTTC
CASSVEAGTGVEQYF
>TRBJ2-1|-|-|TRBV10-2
TGCGCCAGCAGTGAGTCCAACTACCTGACTCACAATGAGCAGTTCTTC
CASSESNYLTHNEQFF
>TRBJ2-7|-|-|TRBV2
TGTGCCAGCATTGGGGATTCGACGGGCGAGCAGTACTTC
CASIGDSTGEQYF
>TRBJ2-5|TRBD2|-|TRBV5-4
TGTGCCAGCAGCCCGGGACTAGCGGGGGTTGAGGAGACCCAGTACTTC
CASSPGLAGVEETQYF
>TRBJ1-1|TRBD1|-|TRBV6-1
TGTGCCAGCATCGGCACAGGGGGCCTTAGGGAAGCTTTCTTT
CASIGTGGLREAFF
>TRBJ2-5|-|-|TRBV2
TGTGCCAGCAAAACAGACCAAGAGACCCAGTACTTC
CASKTDQETQYF
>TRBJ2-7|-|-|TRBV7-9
TGTGCCAGCAGCTTAACAGGGTATAAGGCCGAGCAGTACTTC
CASSLTGYKAEQYF
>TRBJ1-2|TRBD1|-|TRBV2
TGTGCCAGCAGTGAAGTGACAGGGCGGGAACGGTGGGGCTACACCTTC
CASSEVTGRERWGYTF
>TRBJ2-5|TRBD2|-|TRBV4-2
TGTGCCAGCAGCCAAGTACTAGCGGGGCAGCAAGAGACCCAGTACTTC
CASSQVLAGQQETQYF
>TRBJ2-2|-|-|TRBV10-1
TGCGCCAGCAGTGAGGACACCCGGGAGCTGTTTTTT
CASSEDTRELFF
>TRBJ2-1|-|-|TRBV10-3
TGTGCCATCAGTGAGTCGGGGGGAAGTCCCTACAATGAGCAGTTCTTC
CAISESGGSPYNEQFF
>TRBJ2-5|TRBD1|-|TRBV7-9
TGTGCCAGCAGCTTAGCGGGACAGGGAGAGGTAGAGACCCAGTACTTC
CASSLAGQGEVETQYF
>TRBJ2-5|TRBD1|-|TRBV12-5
TGTGCTAGTGGCTGGACAGGTGAAGAGACCCAGTACTTC
CASGWTGEETQYF
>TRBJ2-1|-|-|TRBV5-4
TGTGCCAGCAGCCGCGACCCGATGACCTACAATGAGCAGTTCTTC
CASSRDPMTYNEQFF
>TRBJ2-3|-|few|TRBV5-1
TGCGCCAGCAGCTTGTCAGATACGCAGTATTTT
CASSLSDTQYF
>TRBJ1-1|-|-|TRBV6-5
TGTGCCAGCAGTGGGGACGTTTGGAGCACTGAAGCTTTCTTT
CASSGDVWSTEAFF
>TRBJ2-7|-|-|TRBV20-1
TGCAGTGCTAGAAACACCTACGAGCAGTACTTC
CSARNTYEQYF
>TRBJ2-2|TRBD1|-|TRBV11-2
TGTGCCAGCAGCCTGACAGGGGGCGCAAACACCGGGGAGCTGTTTTTT
CASSLTGGANTGELFF
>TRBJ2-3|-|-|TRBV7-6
TGTGCCAGCAGCTTGGGGTCTACAGATACGCAGTATTTT
CASSLGSTDTQYF
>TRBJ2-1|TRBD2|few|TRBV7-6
TGTGCCAGCAGCTTGGGACTAGGGGACAATGAGCAGTTCTTC
CASSLGLGDNEQFF
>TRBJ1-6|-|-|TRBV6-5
TGTGCCAGCAGTTACTTAAATACCTATAATTCACCCCTCCACTTT
CASSYLNTYNSPLHF
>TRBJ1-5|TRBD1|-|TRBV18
TGTGCCAGCTCAGACATGACAGGGGTACGGCAGCCCCAGCATTTT
CASSDMTGVRQPQHF
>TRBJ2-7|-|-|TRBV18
TGTGCCAGCTCAGGAGGAACCACCTACGAGCAGTACTTC
CASSGGTTYEQYF
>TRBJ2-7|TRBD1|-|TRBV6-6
TGTGCCAGCAGTAACGTACAGGGGGACGAGCAGTACTTC
CASSNVQGDEQYF
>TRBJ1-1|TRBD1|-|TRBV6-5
TGTGCCAGCAGCCGTGGACAGGGGGCTGAAGCTTTCTTT
CASSRGQGAEAFF
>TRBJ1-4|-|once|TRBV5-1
TGCGCCAGCAGCTTGGAGCCAGGCAATATTGCAACTAATGAAAAACTGTTTTTT
CASSLEPGNIATNEKLFF
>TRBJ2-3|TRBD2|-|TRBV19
TGTGCCAGTACCCCGACTAGCGCGAGCACAGATACGCAGTATTTT
CASTPTSASTDTQYF
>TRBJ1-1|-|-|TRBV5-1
TGCGCCAGCAGCCAGATGGGACAATTGAACACTGAAGCTTTCTTT
CASSQMGQLNTEAFF
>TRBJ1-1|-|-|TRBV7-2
TGTGCCAGCAGCTCTGACCCTTTCGCTGAAGCTTTCTTT
CASSSDPFAEAFF
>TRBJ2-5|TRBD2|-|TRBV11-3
TGTGCCAGCAGCTTAGTTCCGAGCGGGGGGGCGAAGACCCAGTACTTC
CASSLVPSGGAKTQYF
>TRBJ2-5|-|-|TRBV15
TGTGCCACCAGCTTTAAGATATCGGGGAGTGCGGAGACCCAGTACTTC
CATSFKISGSAETQYF
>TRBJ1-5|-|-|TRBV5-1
TGCGCCAGCAGCTTGGATCCAGGGGCGGGTCAGCCCCAGCATTTT
CASSLDPGAGQPQHF
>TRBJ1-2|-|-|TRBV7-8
TGTGCCAGCAGCTTAGAGCCTCAGGGTGGGGGCTACACCTTC
CASSLEPQGGGYTF
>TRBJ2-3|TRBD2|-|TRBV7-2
TGTGCCAGCAGCTCCCAAGCGGGGGTGGTTTCAGATACGCAGTATTTT
CASSSQAGVVSDTQYF
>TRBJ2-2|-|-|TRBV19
TGTGCCAGTAGTATTCTCGCGACCGGCAATGCTTTCTCGGGGGAGCTGTTTTTT
CASSILATGNAFSGELFF
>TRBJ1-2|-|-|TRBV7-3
TGTGCCAGCAGCTTAAGCGGGCTCAGCGGCTACACCTTC
CASSLSGLSGYTF
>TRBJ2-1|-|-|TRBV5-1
TGCGCCAGCAGCTTGGACGTGGGAACTTCCTACAATGAGCAGTTCTTC
CASSLDVGTSYNEQFF
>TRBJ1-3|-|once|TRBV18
TGTGCCAGCTCGCCTATAAGCTCTGGAAACACCATATATTTT
CASSPISSGNTIYF
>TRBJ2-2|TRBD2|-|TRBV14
TGTGCCAGCAGCCAAGATGGGCAGCGGGAGTTTCACACCGGGGAGCTGTTTTTT
CASSQDGQREFHTGELFF
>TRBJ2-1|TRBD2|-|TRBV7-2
TGTGCCAGCAGCCCCCGTTTTATGGGAGCGACCGGGGGGAATGAGCAGTTCTTC
CASSPRFMGATGGNEQFF
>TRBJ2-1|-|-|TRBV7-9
TGTGCCAGCAGCTTGGGCACGGGGGACGTCAATGAGCAGTTCTTC
CASSLGTGDVNEQFF
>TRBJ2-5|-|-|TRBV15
TGTGCCACCAGCAGAGCCCTACAAGAGACCCAGTACTTC
CATSRALQETQYF
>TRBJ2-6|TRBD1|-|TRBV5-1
TGCGCCAGCAGCCTGGGAGGGGACAGGGGAACTGGGGCCAACGTCCTGACTTTC
CASSLGGDRGTGANVLTF
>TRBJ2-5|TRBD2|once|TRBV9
TGTGCCAGCAGCGCTGCCGGACTAGCGGGGGGCGAAGAGACCCAGTACTTC
CASSAAGLAGGEETQYF
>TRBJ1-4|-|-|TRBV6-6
TGTGCCAGCAACACGGGGACTTATAATGAAAAACTGTTTTTT
CASNTGTYNEKLFF
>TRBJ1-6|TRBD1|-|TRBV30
TGTGCCTGGAGTGGGACAGGGGGTCTAACACCCCTCCACTTT
CAWSGTGGLTPLHF
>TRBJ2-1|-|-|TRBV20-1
TGCAGTGCTAGGGCCGGCTCGGCCGGGCTCTTC
CSARAGSAGLF
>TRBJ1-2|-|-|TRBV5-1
TGCGCCAGCAGCTTGGCCGGGGGGCGTCTGAATGGCTACACCTTC
CASSLAGGRLNGYTF
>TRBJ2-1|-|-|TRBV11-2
TGTGCCAGCAGCTTAGGAGGGTTTGGCTACAATGAGCAGTTCTTC
CASSLGGFGYNEQFF
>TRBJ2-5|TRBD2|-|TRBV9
TGTGCCAGCAGCGTAGATGGGAGGGTGGGTGACCAGTACTTC
CASSVDGRVGDQYF